This T cell receptor (beta chain) was identified in a study of blood T cells in healthy people across ages. Comments on this clonotype: What it binds is unknown.

Whole-study results and caveats: Measured against age, TCR beta diversity per million T cells decreased in a roughly linear manner.

Germline CDR1 reads SGHTA; CDR2 reads FQGNSA. This CDR3 is built from 13 residues. The junction had 4 bases not matched to a gene; V was cut back by 1 base and J by 10 bases. A second PCR, run for 7 to 11 cycles, used a sample-barcoded 5' primer plus a J-beta primer mix. Each CDR3 protein is one row after TCRdb ran MiXCR on the 5' RACE reads. Of 1 million or so distinct CDR3 sequences listed, roughly 24% are singletons. A further study also used this sample, focusing on T cells of mothers and their children.

The TCR comes from a girl aged 2 to 9 in good health. Sequenced sample: blood. J is TRBJ2-1 and V is TRBV7-2; TRBD2 aligns across 7 bases. The CDR3, as DNA: TGTGCCAGCAGCTTAGTACTAGCGAAAGAGCAGTTCTTC. This gives the protein CASSLVLAKEQFF.